This entry describes one TCR beta chain. Its recognized antigen is unknown. Per-nucleotide qualities are absent, and no much larger clonotype sits a single base away. Enrolling through a virtual design, the prospective study's participants ranged in age from roughly 18 to 89 years and lived across roughly 24 United States geographic areas. In the prospective study, participants were assigned to cohorts based on the clinical history participants reported in a screening survey and a study questionnaire. In the prospective study, mobile phlebotomists collected whole blood, serum and a nasopharyngeal or oropharyngeal swab from each participant. Additional blood draws and questionnaires over an approximately 2-month period could optionally be provided by prospective study participants. Before DNA extraction, blood samples from the prospective study were shipped at room temperature or frozen. TCRbeta CDR3 regions were amplified from genomic DNA using the immunoSEQ Assay, a bias-controlled multiplex PCR. Processing in the source paper ran as follows. Nucleated cell counts per sample were estimated from amplification of reference gene primers within the assay. To quantify the absolute abundance of each unique TCRbeta CDR3 rearrangement, sequence reads were collapsed and filtered. For each sample, productive Simpson clonality was calculated as the square root of Simpson's diversity index over productive rearrangements. TCRdb provides this immuneACCESS table in a form limited to in-frame rearrangements. Some clones are lacking; in checked studies, under half of them reflect an unresolved V gene, and why the rest are absent is not known. V and J calls and clone size are given by that table; D and trimming were obtained from the DNA. This sample holds about 280,000 clones; 85% to 90% were observed only once. Around 2% of the sample lies in the top ten.

Spanning cysteine to phenylalanine, the CDR3 consists of 15 amino acids. The kept DNA is CDR3 alone, 45 bases in frame from the first base. CDR1 DFQATT and CDR2 SNEGSKA are derived from the germline V gene (reference sequence). Trimming at the junction amounts to 3 bases on V and 7 bases on J, and the germline ends lie 16 bases apart. This entry comes from a study of blood T cell repertoires in COVID-19 (dated by TCRdb to the early 2020s). For context, the study as a whole: Recovered participants in ImmuneRACE Cohort 3 were defined as having two consecutive negative NP/OP PCR tests, clearance from a healthcare professional, or resolution of symptoms. Sample metadata almost always included a de-identified subject ID, COVID-19 status, age in years and sex. The dataset comprised deeply sampled blood TCRbeta repertoires from subjects exposed to, actively infected with, or recovered from COVID-19. HLA class I and class II types, where available, came from metadata supplied by the sample provider rather than from assay-based typing. The collaborator samples originated in the United States, Italy and Spain and spanned the acute and convalescent phases of COVID-19. The material from the prospective study consisted of cDNA or gDNA derived from T cells, B-cell-depleted T cells, or PBMCs. The repertoires were released in a freely available public database meant as a resource for research on the immune response to SARS-CoV-2. The samples were drawn from the first 160 participants of the ongoing ImmuneRACE study and from 950 to 1,500 subjects provided by 6 global collaborators.

Results and caveats for the whole study, not just this receptor: The amount of clinical and demographic metadata varied by source and participant and was provided uncurated.

This receptor was identified in a woman aged 55-75 years in a cohort exposed to, infected with or recovered from COVID-19 (not recorded which). The source material was PBMCs or T cells enriched from blood (not recorded which). The rearranged segments are TRBV20-1 and TRBJ1-6, with TRBD1 perhaps the D gene, on 5 matching bases. In nucleotide form, the sequence is TGCAGTGCTAGTCTCGGGGGAGTGATGAATTCACCCCTCCACTTT. Protein translation: CSASLGGVMNSPLHF.